The 10 T cell receptor beta chains listed next were all sequenced from one sample in a study of shared clonotypes between healthy human individuals. CD8 cells classed as naive were CD45RO-negative and positively selected for CCR7, excluding terminally differentiated effector memory CD45RA+ cells. Assay used: immunoSEQ multiplex PCR; TCRdb lists only in-frame clones, some missing. This sample has around 1,900,000 clones; about 94% occur once, and the top ten carry about 1.7%. The specimen sequenced was naive CD8+ T cells from PBMCs. The receptor source for this set is a young man in good health. Some clones in this sample may be carry-over from other donors' samples.

V gene TRBV11-2 combines with J gene TRBJ2-2; the D is unclear. The CDR3 is made up of 14 amino acids. V lost 5 bases, J lost 6 bases, and 13 bases lay in between. Germline values: CDR1 SGHAT, CDR2 FQNNGV. CDR3 region: CASSLLGRAGELFF. CDR3 DNA: TGTGCCAGCAGCCTCTTAGGAAGGGCCGGGGAGCTGTTTTTT.

The chain combines TRBV14 with TRBJ2-1; D may be TRBD2 (5 bases). V dropped 4 bases and J dropped 4 bases, with 20 bases sitting between them. The germline gives CDR1 SGHDN, CDR2 FVKESK. The CDR3 covers 17 residues. The CDR3 sequence: CASSRGSGGRYYNEQFF. The DNA of the CDR3 is TGTGCCAGCAGCCGTGGGTCCGGCGGGCGATATTACAATGAGCAGTTCTTC.

This chain links TRBV28 with TRBJ2-1; D unclear. Germline-derived CDR1 and CDR2 are MDHEN and SYDVKM. V gave up 6 bases and J gave up 2 bases, with 20 bases separating them. This CDR3 is 17 amino acids long. The CDR3 region is CASSNIYRAGAYNEQFF. The CDR3 DNA is TGTGCCAGCAGCAACATATACAGAGCTGGGGCCTACAATGAGCAGTTCTTC.

The rearrangement uses TRBV4-2 and TRBJ2-7, with 9 bases aligning to TRBD2. From germline, CDR1 is LGHNA and CDR2 YNFKEQ. V lost 6 bases, J lost 7 bases, and 13 bases stayed unmatched. CDR3 length: 15 amino acids. The CDR3 is CASSRGVAGAREQYF. The DNA of the CDR3 is TGTGCCAGCAGTCGGGGAGTAGCGGGAGCGAGGGAGCAGTACTTC.

This sequence joins TRBV4-1 and TRBJ1-4; D perhaps matches TRBD1 (6 bases). V was pared by 4 bases and J by 5 bases, with 17 bases between. CDR3 size: 16 residues. The germline V gene has CDR1 MGHRA and CDR2 YSYEKL. The CDR3 region has the DNA TGCGCCAGCAGCCGAGAAGTGGGGGCTCAAAATGAAAAACTGTTTTTT. Protein product: CASSREVGAQNEKLFF.

The CDR3 DNA is TGTGCCAGCAGTTACGAGGGGGAAGGGAACACTGAAGCTTTCTTT. It is translated as CASSYEGEGNTEAFF. The chain is built from TRBV6-5 and TRBJ1-1; weak D call: TRBD1 (6 bases). Trimming shortened V by 2 bases and J by 1 base, and 11 bases separated the two germline ends. Germline V lookup: CDR1 MNHEY, CDR2 SVGAGI. This CDR3 has 15 residues.

The CDR3 coding sequence is TGTGCCAGCAGTTACTCGATCCCGGGAGACGTATACGAGCAGTACTTC. Its protein is CASSYSIPGDVYEQYF. V usage is TRBV6-5 and J usage is TRBJ2-7, with D possibly being TRBD2 (6 bases). Between the trimmed V and J ends, which lost 0 bases and 4 bases, there was a span of 16 bases. This CDR3 comprises 16 residues. Germline values: CDR1 MNHEY, CDR2 SVGAGI.

The chain joins TRBV10-3 to TRBJ2-3; D is ambiguous. CDR1 and CDR2 (germline): ENHRY, SYGVKD. V gave up 4 bases and J gave up 1 base, with 15 bases separating them. This CDR3 has 16 amino acids. The DNA for the CDR3 is TGTGCCATCAGTGGCCCCGAGCAACTTGGCACAGATACGCAGTATTTT. As protein: CAISGPEQLGTDTQYF.

This chain uses TRBV29-1 with TRBJ1-2; D is ambiguous. Trimming removed 0 bases from V and 5 bases from J, with 19 bases in between. This CDR3 contains 16 residues. Per the germline V gene, CDR1 is SQVTM and CDR2 is ANQGSEA. CDR3 sequence reads: CSVEDRALNFEYGYTF. DNA for the CDR3: TGCAGCGTTGAAGATAGGGCCTTGAATTTTGAGTATGGCTACACCTTC.

With regard to this clone: Within the sample, other DNA sequences also encode this same CDR3. The chain links TRBV27 to TRBJ1-5; perhaps TRBD1 as D (5 bases). From germline, CDR1 is MNHEY and CDR2 SMNVEV (reference sequence). The CDR3 spans 13 residues. V was clipped by 3 bases and J by 4 bases, with 7 bases between them. The CDR3 DNA reads TGTGCCAGCAGTTTCGGGGGTAATCAGCCCCAGCATTTT. Protein: CASSFGGNQPQHF.